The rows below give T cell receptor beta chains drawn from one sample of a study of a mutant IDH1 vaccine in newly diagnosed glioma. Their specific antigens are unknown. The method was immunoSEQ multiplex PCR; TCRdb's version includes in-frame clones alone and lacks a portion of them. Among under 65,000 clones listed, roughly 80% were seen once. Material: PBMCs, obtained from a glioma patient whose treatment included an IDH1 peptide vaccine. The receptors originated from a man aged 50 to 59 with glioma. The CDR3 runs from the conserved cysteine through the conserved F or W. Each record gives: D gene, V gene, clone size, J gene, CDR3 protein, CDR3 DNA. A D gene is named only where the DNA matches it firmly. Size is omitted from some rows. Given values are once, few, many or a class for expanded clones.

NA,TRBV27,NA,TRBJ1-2,CASRSAFLGYTF,TGTGCCAGCAGGTCTGCCTTTTTGGGCTACACCTTC
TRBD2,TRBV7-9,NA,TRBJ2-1,CASSFSGGGSEQFF,TGTGCCAGCAGCTTCAGCGGGGGGGGAAGTGAGCAGTTCTTC
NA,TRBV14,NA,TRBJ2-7,CASSLGHIYEQYF,TGTGCCAGCTCTTTGGGACACATCTACGAGCAGTACTTC
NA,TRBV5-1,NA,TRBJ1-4,CASSFSGGDEKLFF,TGCGCCAGCAGCTTCAGCGGGGGAGATGAAAAACTGTTTTTT
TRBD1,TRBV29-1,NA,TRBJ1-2,CSVGVGTGRNYGYTF,TGCAGCGTTGGTGTCGGGACAGGGAGAAACTATGGCTACACCTTC
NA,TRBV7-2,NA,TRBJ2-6,CASRVSGANVLTF,TGTGCCAGTAGAGTCTCTGGGGCCAACGTCCTGACTTTC
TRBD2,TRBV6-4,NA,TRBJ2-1,CASSLRALAGSQAGYNEQFF,TGTGCCAGCAGTCTACGGGCTCTAGCGGGATCTCAAGCGGGGTACAATGAGCAGTTCTTC
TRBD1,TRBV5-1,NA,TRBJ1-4,CASTDRERGEKLFF,TGCGCCAGCACAGACAGGGAAAGAGGCGAAAAACTGTTTTTT
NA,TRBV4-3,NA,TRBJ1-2,CASSPEAGIGYTF,TGCGCCAGCAGCCCGGAGGCAGGGATTGGCTACACCTTC
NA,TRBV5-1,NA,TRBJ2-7,CASSPLRGPYEQYF,TGCGCCAGCAGCCCTCTGAGGGGACCCTACGAGCAGTACTTC
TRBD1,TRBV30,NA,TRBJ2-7,CAWSDRGGEQYF,TGTGCCTGGAGTGACAGGGGCGGCGAGCAGTACTTC
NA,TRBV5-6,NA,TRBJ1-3,CASSLGLLGNTIYF,TGTGCCAGCAGCCTGGGACTTCTTGGAAACACCATATATTTT
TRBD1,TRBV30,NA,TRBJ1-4,CAFDLDRAEKLFF,TGTGCCTTTGACCTGGACAGGGCTGAAAAACTGTTTTTT
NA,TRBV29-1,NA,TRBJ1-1,CSVDQVNTEAFF,TGCAGCGTTGATCAGGTGAACACTGAAGCTTTCTTT
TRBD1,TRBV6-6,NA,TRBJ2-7,CASSNGQGGSEQYF,TGTGCCAGCAGTAACGGACAGGGGGGAAGTGAGCAGTACTTC
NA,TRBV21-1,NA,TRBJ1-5,CASSNPWTGDNQPQHF,TGTGCCAGCAGCAACCCCTGGACAGGGGACAATCAGCCCCAGCATTTT
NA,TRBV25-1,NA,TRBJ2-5,CASRSQVGLGETQYF,TGTGCCAGCAGGTCCCAAGTAGGGTTGGGAGAGACCCAGTACTTC
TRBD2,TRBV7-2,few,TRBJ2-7,CASTLAGGSHEQYF,TGTGCCAGCACCCTGGCTGGCGGGAGTCACGAGCAGTACTTC
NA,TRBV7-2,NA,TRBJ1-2,CASSLQGSGYTF,TGTGCCAGCAGCTTACAGGGAAGTGGCTACACCTTC
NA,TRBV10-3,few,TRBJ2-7,CAISAPDRAYEQYF,TGTGCCATCAGTGCGCCGGACAGAGCCTACGAGCAGTACTTC
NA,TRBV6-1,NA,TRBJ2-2,CASSESPIAGELFF,TGTGCCAGCAGTGAATCCCCAATCGCCGGGGAGCTGTTTTTT
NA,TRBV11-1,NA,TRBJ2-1,CASSFPRLVGRGEQFF,TGTGCCAGCAGCTTTCCCCGGTTAGTCGGTCGGGGTGAGCAGTTCTTC
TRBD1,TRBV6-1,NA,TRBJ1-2,CASIPDRGNYGYTF,TGTGCCAGCATCCCCGACAGGGGTAACTATGGCTACACCTTC
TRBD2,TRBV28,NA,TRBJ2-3,CASSFRGTSVNTQYF,TGTGCCAGCAGTTTTCGCGGGACTAGCGTAAATACGCAGTATTTT
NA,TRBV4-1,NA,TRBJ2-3,CASSQWRILGATDTQYF,TGCGCCAGCAGCCAATGGAGAATCTTGGGGGCCACAGATACGCAGTATTTT
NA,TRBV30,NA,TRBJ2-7,CAWSAGNGFEQYF,TGTGCCTGGAGCGCAGGGAACGGCTTCGAGCAGTACTTC
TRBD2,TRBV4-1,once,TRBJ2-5,CASRSGEGTQYF,TGCGCCAGCAGGTCCGGGGAGGGGACCCAGTACTTC